This T cell receptor (beta chain) was retrieved from a study of shared T cell receptors in the human thymus listed by TCRdb under 2021. Broadly, across the study: The study examined how self-reactive, shared T-cell receptor alpha chains are generated in the human thymus.

The V end gives up 4 bases and the J end 2 bases, leaving 11 bases in the junction not matched to a gene. CDR1 is given as SGHKS and CDR2 as YYEKEE, both from the germline V gene (reference sequence). The CDR3 goes from the cysteine to the phenylalanine over 17 residues. Here the CDR3 DNA is all that survives: 51 bases in frame from base 1. Library prep was done by the immunoSEQ multiplex PCR assay. The table was pulled from immuneACCESS by TCRdb, which kept in-frame rearrangements only. Such tables lose some clones; where checked, under half of the loss comes from unresolved V genes, and the rest has no known cause. The sample records over 450,000 clones, around 82% of which are singletons. Of the sample, approximately 0.013% is held by the ten largest clones. A note on this clone: Its target antigen remains unknown. Per-nucleotide qualities are absent, and no much larger clonotype sits a single base away.

A further study also used this sample, focusing on human thymus T cells. Drawing on the second study: Donors were immunologically healthy infants undergoing open corrective cardiac surgery for congenital heart defects in Finland. The thymus tissue came from surgical resects taken out during corrective cardiac surgery. Both the thymic and the peripheral blood repertoires appeared to show biased V and J gene segment usage. Highly overlapping thymic TCR repertoires among unrelated individuals were reported in the related research. The study used under 10 infant thymus samples plus four related peripheral blood samples to characterize TCR alpha and beta repertoires. Donor ages ranged from about 6 to 250 days, and the cohort comprised six male and a couple of female infants. Thymocytes were freed from the tissue by mechanical means and kept at -70 degrees C as pellets of about 9-30 million cells. A QIAsymphony instrument was used to extract genomic DNA from the frozen cell pellets. The immunoSEQ multiplex PCR assay was used to amplify the TCRB and TCRAD loci from a standardized amount of quality-controlled genomic DNA. The amplicons spanned the V(D)J region and were long enough to cover the CDR3 and allow V and J genes to be identified. The commercial immunoSEQ service was used to sequence amplicons on an Illumina platform. Corrections for primer bias and sequencing errors followed previously described methods, while TCRAD and TCRB definitions were based on the IMGT database. The repertoires were analysed using immunoSEQ Analyzer 3.0 and VDJTools for basic statistics, V/J segment usage, diversity estimates, rarefaction and pairwise overlap. Diversity was estimated using the Chao1, ChaoE, Efron-Thisted, Shannon and inverse Simpson indices, and was also estimated on datasets down-sampled to the size of the smallest sample. Repertoire overlap was determined by strict matching of CDR3 nucleotide sequence, V gene and J gene, and Jaccard-based multidimensional scaling clustering was applied. On average, thymus samples yielded 800,000 or so unique TCRB clonotypes, whereas blood samples yielded around 88,000.

Here the chain combines TRBV5-5 and TRBJ2-7, with 11 junctional bases fitting TRBD1. The specimen sequenced was thymocytes. The TCR comes from a boy younger than two with a congenital heart defect. Donor details come from another sample of the same person, matched by shared clones. CDR3 sequence: CASSAWDPGQGAYEQYF. The nucleotides read TGTGCCAGCAGCGCCTGGGACCCGGGACAGGGGGCCTACGAGCAGTACTTC.